This is a list of T cell receptor beta chains from one sample in a study of blood T cells in healthy people across ages. TCRdb redid the calling of the 5' RACE reads with MiXCR, one entry per CDR3 protein. Seen here are hundreds of thousands of distinct CDR3 sequences, roughly 64% observed once, and the top ten hold 22%. The sequencing input was blood. These TCRs come from a man younger than 45 in good health. Each CDR3 is given with its conserved first and last residue. A D gene is named only where the DNA matches it firmly. The size entry is marked missing in some rows and otherwise reads once, few, many or a size class.

size	D	V	J	DNA	CDR3
-	-	TRBV20-1	TRBJ2-5	TGCAGTGCTAGAGTTCTGACTACTCAGGAGACCCAGTACTTC	CSARVLTTQETQYF
-	-	TRBV15	TRBJ2-7	TGTGCCACCAGCAGAGATGGGTTGAGCTCCTACGAGCAGTACTTC	CATSRDGLSSYEQYF
-	-	TRBV30	TRBJ2-1	TGTGCCTGGAGTGTACTTATAGGGGATGAGCAGTTCTTC	CAWSVLIGDEQFF
-	-	TRBV6-6	TRBJ1-2	TGTGCCAGCAGGCCCGACAGGAGCTCTTATGGCTACACCTTC	CASRPDRSSYGYTF
-	-	TRBV29-1	TRBJ1-2	TGCAGCGTCCAGGACGATAACTATGGCTACACCTTC	CSVQDDNYGYTF
few	-	TRBV20-1	TRBJ1-5	TGCAGTGCTAGAGATAAGGGGTCTAACAATCAGCCCCAGCATTTT	CSARDKGSNNQPQHF
-	-	TRBV28	TRBJ2-7	TGTGCCAGCAGGTCAACAGGGGGGACTAACTACGAGCAGTACTTC	CASRSTGGTNYEQYF
-	-	TRBV12-3/TRBV12-4	TRBJ2-5	TGTGCCAGCACTCCCGGGGGCGCCGAGACCCAGTACTTC	CASTPGGAETQYF
-	TRBD2	TRBV7-9	TRBJ2-3	TGTGCCAGCAGCGGCCGCGGGGGACGAAGCACAGATACGCAGTATTTT	CASSGRGGRSTDTQYF
-	-	TRBV6-6	TRBJ1-2	TGTGCCAGCAGTCGCACAGACAGATCAAATAACTATGGCTACACCTTC	CASSRTDRSNNYGYTF
once	-	TRBV7-6	TRBJ2-7	TGTGCCAGCAGCTTGCAGAAGGGCCCCTACGAGCAGTACTTC	CASSLQKGPYEQYF
few	-	TRBV7-8	TRBJ2-1	TGTGCCAGCAGCTCGGGACTGGGGAGCTCCTACAATGAGCAGTTCTTC	CASSSGLGSSYNEQFF
-	-	TRBV5-8	TRBJ2-1	TGTGCCAGCAGGGCGACTGGTGAGCAGTTCTTC	CASRATGEQFF
-	-	TRBV7-9	TRBJ2-1	TGTGCCAGCAGCACCAGTATCAGGGAGACCCAGTTCTTC	CASSTSIRETQFF
-	-	TRBV29-1	TRBJ1-2	TGCAGCGTTGTCAGTCTCTATGGCTACACCTTC	CSVVSLYGYTF
-	TRBD2	TRBV5-1	TRBJ2-1	TGCGCCAGCAGCTCGACTAGCGGGGGCGCCTCCTACAATGAGCAGTTCTTC	CASSSTSGGASYNEQFF
once	-	TRBV20-1	TRBJ1-5	TGCAGTGCTAGGAAACAGGATGGCAATCAGCCCCAGCATTTT	CSARKQDGNQPQHF
-	-	TRBV5-5	TRBJ2-7	TGTGCCAGCATTGGGGGCTCCTACGAGCAGTACTTC	CASIGGSYEQYF
once	TRBD1	TRBV12-3/TRBV12-4	TRBJ2-7	TGTGCCAGCAGTGCAGAAAGGGGGCTCTACGAGCAGTACTTC	CASSAERGLYEQYF
few	-	TRBV29-1	TRBJ2-7	TGCAGCGCCAACGGGCAGGGGACTACGGCCTACGAGCAGTACTTC	CSANGQGTTAYEQYF
-	-	TRBV4-1	TRBJ2-7	TGCGCCAGCAGCCAGGCACAACCGGGGGCCGAGCAGTACTTC	CASSQAQPGAEQYF
-	TRBD2	TRBV6-2/TRBV6-3	TRBJ2-3	TGTGCCATCCGGGGCACGGGAGGGGATACGCAGTATTTT	CAIRGTGGDTQYF
-	TRBD2	TRBV12-3/TRBV12-4	TRBJ2-4	TGTGCCAGCAGAGTTAGCGGGGGGAAAAACATTCAGTACTTC	CASRVSGGKNIQYF
-	TRBD1	TRBV12-3/TRBV12-4	TRBJ2-5	TGTGCCAGCAGTCCCTACAGGGGCGGACAGACCCAGTACTTC	CASSPYRGGQTQYF
-	-	TRBV29-1	TRBJ1-4	TGCAGCGTTTTAAGCGAGAAAGAAAAACTGTTTTTT	CSVLSEKEKLFF
once	-	TRBV4-1	TRBJ2-6	TGCGCCAGCAGCCAAGGAGGAAGTAAACGCTCGGGGGCCAACGTCCTGACTTTC	CASSQGGSKRSGANVLTF
few	-	TRBV13	TRBJ2-7	TGTGCCAGCAGCTTAGGAGGGGGGGGAAGATACGAGCAGTACTTC	CASSLGGGGRYEQYF
-	TRBD2	TRBV2	TRBJ2-1	TGTGCCAGCGTCTTTCAGGGACTAGCGGGAGAAGAGCAGTTCTTC	CASVFQGLAGEEQFF
-	TRBD2	TRBV29-1	TRBJ2-1	TGCAGCGTCGCCCAGAGAGCGGGATTCTACAATGAGCAGTTCTTC	CSVAQRAGFYNEQFF
-	-	TRBV12-3/TRBV12-4	TRBJ2-1	TGTACCAGCAGTTTACTTCCGGGGGGCGACTCCTACAACGAGCAGTTCTTC	CTSSLLPGGDSYNEQFF
few	-	TRBV7-2	TRBJ1-2	TGTGCCAGCAGCCCGCAGGGGTTATTCGATGGCTACACCTTC	CASSPQGLFDGYTF
-	TRBD1	TRBV20-1	TRBJ1-2	TGCAGTGCTAATGTCGGACAGGGGAATGGCTACACCTTC	CSANVGQGNGYTF
-	-	TRBV20-1	TRBJ2-7	TGCAGTGCTAGGCAGGTCCACACCTACGAGCAGTACTTC	CSARQVHTYEQYF
-	TRBD2	TRBV6-5	TRBJ2-7	TGTGCCAGCAGTTACTCTTCTAGCGGGGGAGAATACTACGAGCAGTACTTC	CASSYSSSGGEYYEQYF
few	-	TRBV7-9	TRBJ2-7	TGTGCCAGCAGCTTATTAGGGGTACACGAGCAGTACTTC	CASSLLGVHEQYF
-	-	TRBV7-2	TRBJ2-3	TGTGCCAGCAGTTTTTCTCCGGGACTCACAGATACGCAGTATTTT	CASSFSPGLTDTQYF
-	TRBD1	TRBV3-1	TRBJ2-1	TGTGCCAGCAGTCCCCCTACAGGGGTCGGGGAGCAGTTCTTC	CASSPPTGVGEQFF